The clone carrying this T cell receptor (beta chain) has only one observation. This sample was taken from a study of shared T cell receptors in the human thymus. The assay was immunoSEQ multiplex PCR, and TCRdb's table has in-frame clones only and misses some. Counted here are 550,000 to 800,000 clones, 70% to 90% occurring once; the ten biggest clones make up over 0.008%. Germline assignment: CDR1 SGHDN and CDR2 FVKESK. CDR3 length: 17 residues. V dropped 1 base and J dropped 1; count of bases not matched to a gene: 9. These data were also reused for a study on human thymus T cells. In that study: It was from resections taken during corrective heart surgery that the thymus tissue came. Unrelated people showed highly overlapping thymic repertoires, related research reported.

Sequenced: thymocytes. The J gene is TRBJ1-1, the V gene TRBV14; 7 bases agree with TRBD1. This sequence originates from a girl in the first two years of life with a congenital heart defect. CDR3 sequence reads: CASSQGSNRGRNTEAFF. The CDR3 nucleotides are TGTGCCAGCAGCCAAGGAAGTAACAGGGGACGGAACACTGAAGCTTTCTTT. Drawing the rest from reference TRBV14 and TRBJ1-1, the complete variable domain is EAGVTQFPSHSVIEKGQTVTLRCDPISGHDNLYWYRRVMGKEIKFLLHFVKESKQDESGMPNNRFLAERTGGTYSTLKVQPAELEDSGVYFCASSQGSNRGRNTEAFFGQGTRLTVV.